A single sample is the source of the 14 T cell receptor beta chains below, sequenced in a study of blood T cells in healthy people across ages (dated by TCRdb to the mid-2010s). Libraries were constructed by 5' RACE. The instrument was an Illumina HiSeq 2500. The second PCR ran for roughly 7 to 12 cycles and used a J-beta primer mix along with a sample-barcoded 5' primer. The public reads were run again by TCRdb, first through fastp at Q25 and then through MiXCR, and only productive beta chains were kept. All rows with the same CDR3 protein become a single entry with the most common DNA and genes. The sample table shows about 1.6 million distinct CDR3 sequences, and about 35% are seen once. The ten most abundant clones make up about 11% of the sample. The sequencing input was blood. The source of these receptors is a woman aged 25 to 39 in good health.

The chain uses TRBV6-1 and TRBJ2-3, with D unclear. Trimming left V 0 bases short and J 5 bases short, with 6 bases between. CDR3 length: 13 residues. Germline V gives CDR1 MNHNS, CDR2 SASEGT. CDR3 in DNA: TGTGCCAGCAGTGAAGCGTCGGGAGATACGCAGTATTTT. It codes for CASSEASGDTQYF.

J is TRBJ2-7 and V is TRBV20-1; no reliable D call. This CDR3 is built from 14 residues. Deletions cut 0 bases from V and 2 bases from J, with 11 bases between. Germline lookup yields CDR1 DFQATT and CDR2 SNEGSKA (reference sequence). CDR3 nucleotide sequence: TGCAGTGCTAGAGATAGGCAGGCCGCCTACGAGCAGTACTTC. This codes for CSARDRQAAYEQYF.

The rearrangement uses TRBV5-6 and TRBJ1-2; maybe TRBD1 (5 bases). The germline V gene has CDR1 SGHDT and CDR2 YYEEEE. V lost 5 bases and J 2 bases, leaving 16 bases between the germline ends. The CDR3 is 15 amino acids. The CDR3 DNA reads TGTGCCAGCAGACCCGGACACACACTGAACTATGGCTACACCTTC. Its protein product is CASRPGHTLNYGYTF.

This clonotype was recorded at least ten times. This chain links TRBV7-9 with TRBJ2-3, with D unclear. Germline V gives CDR1 SEHNR, CDR2 FQNEAQ (reference sequence). The CDR3 is made up of 14 amino acids. The germline V and J ends were trimmed by 0 bases and 1 base, with 5 bases remaining between them. CDR3 loop: CASSLATGTDTQYF. CDR3 coding DNA: TGTGCCAGCAGCTTAGCGACTGGCACAGATACGCAGTATTTT. Using reference TRBV7-9 and TRBJ2-3 for the parts outside the CDR3, the full variable domain is DTGVSQNPRHKITKRGQNVTFRCDPISEHNRLYWYRQTLGQGPEFLTYFQNEAQLEKSRLLSDRFSAERPKGSFSTLEIQRTEQGDSAMYLCASSLATGTDTQYFGPGTRLTVL.

This sequence joins TRBV3-1 and TRBJ1-2; D not resolved. The length of the CDR3 is 16 residues. Germline V gene sequence: CDR1 LGHDT, CDR2 YNNKEL (reference sequence). V lost 2 bases to trimming and J lost 5 bases, with 18 bases between them. The chain's CDR3 is CASSQNRAAILYGYTF. For the CDR3, the DNA is TGTGCCAGCAGCCAAAATAGGGCGGCCATCCTTTATGGCTACACCTTC.

V gene TRBV6-2 or TRBV6-3 combines with J gene TRBJ1-5; maybe TRBD1 (5 bases). The CDR3 covers 15 residues. Germline lookup yields CDR1 MNHEY and CDR2 SVGEGT. V was cut by 6 bases and J by 2 bases, with 14 bases left in between. CDR3 nucleotide sequence: TGTGCCAGCAGGGATATACAGGTGGGCAATCAGCCCCAGCATTTT. Protein sequence: CASRDIQVGNQPQHF.

In this sample, this clonotype turned up a few times. In nucleotides, the CDR3 is TGTGCCAGCAGTGAGTACGCCGAGCAGTACTTC. It specifies CASSEYAEQYF. The chain links TRBV2 to TRBJ2-4; D remains unclear. The closer fit of TRBJ2-7 to the DNA end suggests the J call may be wrong. The germline CDR1 and CDR2 sequences are SNHLY and FYNNEI. The CDR3 extends over 11 amino acids.

This chain joins TRBV7-8 and TRBJ2-1; tentative D call: TRBD2 (6 bases). Trimming took off 3 bases at V and 0 bases at J, with 15 bases between the two ends. The CDR3 sequence is 17 residues long. Germline V gene data show CDR1 as SGHVS and CDR2 as FQNEAQ. CDR3 sequence reads: CASSLEIPGSSYNEQFF. CDR3 nucleotide sequence: TGTGCCAGCAGCTTGGAGATTCCCGGGAGCTCCTACAATGAGCAGTTCTTC.

There are a few counts of this clonotype. The rearrangement uses TRBV4-1 and TRBJ1-2; D uncertain. The germline CDR1 and CDR2 sequences are MGHRA and YSYEKL. The CDR3 runs to 15 residues. Trimming stripped 8 bases from V and 4 bases from J, with 20 bases between. CDR3 nucleotides: TGCGCCAGCTCTGCCCGCACGGGAAGGGTCTATGGCTACACCTTC. Its translation is CASSARTGRVYGYTF.

The chain recombines TRBV7-6 with TRBJ2-7; 9 bases fit TRBD2. CDR1 is SGHVS and CDR2 is FNYEAQ in the germline V gene. The trim removed 3 bases at V and 2 bases at J, leaving 11 bases unmatched. CDR3 length equals 17 residues. CDR3 DNA sequence: TGTGCCAGCAGCTTGGCCCGTGGTAGCGGGAGCCCCTACGAGCAGTACTTC. Its protein product is CASSLARGSGSPYEQYF.

There are many counts of this clonotype. The chain couples TRBV15 to TRBJ2-1; D unresolved. The CDR3 sequence is 15 residues long. With 0 bases removed from V and 4 bases from J, the gap between germline ends came to 10 bases. The germline V gene encodes CDR1 LNHNV and CDR2 YYDKDF (reference sequence). CDR3 protein: CATSRDGVMYNEQFF. As DNA, the CDR3 is TGTGCCACCAGCAGAGATGGGGTTATGTACAATGAGCAGTTCTTC.

This clonotype was recorded a few times. The chain uses TRBV25-1 and TRBJ2-7, with 12 bases identical to TRBD1. CDR3 size: 17 residues. Germline trimming cut 3 bases from V and 5 bases from J; bases unmatched to any gene: 11. In germline, CDR1 is MGHDK, CDR2 SYGVNS. CDR3 nucleotides: TGTGCCAGCAGTGATCTCCTCCGGGACAGGGGGCGCCACGAGCAGTACTTC. It encodes CASSDLLRDRGRHEQYF.

This clonotype was seen at least ten times. J is TRBJ2-1 and V is TRBV29-1; D unresolved. V gave up 7 bases and J gave up 2 bases, with 6 bases separating them. CDR3 length: 11 amino acids. The germline V gene has CDR1 SQVTM and CDR2 ANQGSEA. For the CDR3, the DNA is TGCAGCGCCCACACCTACAATGAGCAGTTCTTC. The encoded protein is CSAHTYNEQFF.

This clonotype was picked up a small number of times. The rearrangement links TRBV12-3 or TRBV12-4 to TRBJ2-7; TRBD1 might be the D (6 bases). The CDR3 runs to 13 residues. V lost 6 bases and J 0 bases, leaving 9 bases between the germline ends. Here the CDR3 DNA reads TGTGCCAGCAGAAAGGACAGCTCCTACGAGCAGTACTTC. Amino acids: CASRKDSSYEQYF.